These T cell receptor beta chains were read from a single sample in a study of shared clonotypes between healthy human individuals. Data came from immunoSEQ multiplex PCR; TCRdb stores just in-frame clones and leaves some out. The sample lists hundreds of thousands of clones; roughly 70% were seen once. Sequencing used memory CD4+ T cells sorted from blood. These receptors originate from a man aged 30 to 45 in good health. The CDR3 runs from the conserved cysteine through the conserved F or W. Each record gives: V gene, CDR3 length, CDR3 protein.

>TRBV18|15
CASSPGLQNYNEQFF
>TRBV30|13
CAWRDDRPSGYTF
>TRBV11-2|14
CASSLVAGGTEAFF
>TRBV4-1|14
CASSQVTRNNEQFF
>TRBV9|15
CASSVASARGGELFF
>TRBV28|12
CASKGTGLGYTF
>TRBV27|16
CASSLKIRDSTYEQYF
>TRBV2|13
CASGSGGSYEQYF
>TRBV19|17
CASSIYPDRVGVTEAFF
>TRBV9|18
CASSSPGLAGEVAGELFF
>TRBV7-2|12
CASSLWGDEQYF
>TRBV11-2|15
CASSPPRGLAFEQYF
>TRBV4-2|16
CASSQVDGGRNTEAFF
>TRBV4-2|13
CASSPSADYEQYF
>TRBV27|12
CASSQTRREQFF
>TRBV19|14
CASKRGTAYNEQFF
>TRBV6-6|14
CASSSTGIGGTQYF
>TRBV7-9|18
CASSFSTSYRAFYNEQFF
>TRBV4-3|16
CASSQAGAGGAGELFF
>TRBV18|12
CASRTIQETQYF
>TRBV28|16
CASSPLLGREAYEQYF
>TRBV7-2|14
CASSPIAGVETQYF
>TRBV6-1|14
CASSGRIGADGYTF
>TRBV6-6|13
CASRRQGKDGYTF
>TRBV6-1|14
CASSDPRKGDTQYF
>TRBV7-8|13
CASSLGLGNEQFF
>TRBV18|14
CASSPRGSRYEQYF
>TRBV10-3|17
CATAGTSGRGGADTQYF
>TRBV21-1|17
CASSRQKGQGYNSPLHF
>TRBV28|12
CATVSGPTEAFF
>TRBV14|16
CASSQGRAVATDTQYF
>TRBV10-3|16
CAISGGTGGGTGELFF
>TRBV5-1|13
CASSLERAYGYTF
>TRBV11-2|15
CASSRDRAGAGELFF
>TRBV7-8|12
CASRSPGQEQFF
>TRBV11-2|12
CASSHAGGEQFF
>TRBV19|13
CASRGQGVFGYTF
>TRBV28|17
CASSAGRLAGDTGELFF
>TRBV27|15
CASSFSGRTGGELFF
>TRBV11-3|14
CASSGQGSGNTIYF
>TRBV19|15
CASSISVGDQYEQYF